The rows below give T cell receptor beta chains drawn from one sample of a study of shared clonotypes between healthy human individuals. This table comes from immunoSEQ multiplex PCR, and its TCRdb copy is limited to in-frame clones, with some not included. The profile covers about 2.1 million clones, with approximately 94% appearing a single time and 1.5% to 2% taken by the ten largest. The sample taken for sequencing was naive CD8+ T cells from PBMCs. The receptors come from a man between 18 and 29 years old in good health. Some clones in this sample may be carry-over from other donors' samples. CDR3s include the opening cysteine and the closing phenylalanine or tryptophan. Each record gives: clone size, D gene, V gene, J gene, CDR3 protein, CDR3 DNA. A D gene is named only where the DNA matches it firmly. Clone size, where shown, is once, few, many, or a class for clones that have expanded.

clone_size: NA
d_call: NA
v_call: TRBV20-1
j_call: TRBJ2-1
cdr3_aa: CSAPRGEQFF
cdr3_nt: TGCAGTGCCCCTAGGGGTGAGCAGTTCTTC

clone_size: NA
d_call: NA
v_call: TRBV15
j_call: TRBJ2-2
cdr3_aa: CATSSHSTGELFF
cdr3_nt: TGTGCCACCAGCAGTCACAGTACCGGGGAGCTGTTTTTT

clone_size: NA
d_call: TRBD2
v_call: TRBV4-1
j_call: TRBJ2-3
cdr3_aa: CASSYTSGRAADTQYF
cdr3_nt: TGCGCCAGCAGTTATACTAGCGGGAGGGCCGCAGATACGCAGTATTTT

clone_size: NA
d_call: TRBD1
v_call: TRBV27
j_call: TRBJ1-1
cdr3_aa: CATGWGQGNTEAFF
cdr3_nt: TGTGCCACCGGATGGGGACAGGGGAACACTGAAGCTTTCTTT

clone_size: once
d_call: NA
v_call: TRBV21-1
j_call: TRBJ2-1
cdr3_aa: CASSTLRDGDNEQFF
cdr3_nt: TGTGCCAGCAGCACTCTCCGGGACGGAGACAATGAGCAGTTCTTC

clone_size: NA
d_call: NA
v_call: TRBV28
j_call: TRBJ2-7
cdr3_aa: CASADYAGSVEQYF
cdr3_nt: TGTGCCAGCGCCGACTATGCCGGTTCGGTCGAGCAGTACTTC

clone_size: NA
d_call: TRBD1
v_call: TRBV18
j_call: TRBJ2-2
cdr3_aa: CASSSAGQGTGELFF
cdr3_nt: TGTGCCAGCTCATCAGCGGGACAGGGGACCGGGGAGCTGTTTTTT

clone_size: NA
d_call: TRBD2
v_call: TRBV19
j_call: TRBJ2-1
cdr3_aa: CASSMGGYPSSYNEQFF
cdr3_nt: TGTGCCAGTAGTATGGGAGGGTACCCGAGCTCCTACAATGAGCAGTTCTTC

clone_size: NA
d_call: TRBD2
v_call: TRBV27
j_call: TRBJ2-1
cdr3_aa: CASSFRLAGAYNEQFF
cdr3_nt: TGTGCCAGCAGTTTCCGGCTAGCGGGAGCCTACAATGAGCAGTTCTTC

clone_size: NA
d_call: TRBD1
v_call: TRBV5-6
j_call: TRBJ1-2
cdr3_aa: CASSLVSGGGIGYTF
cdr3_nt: TGTGCCAGCAGCTTGGTGTCAGGGGGCGGGATCGGCTACACCTTC

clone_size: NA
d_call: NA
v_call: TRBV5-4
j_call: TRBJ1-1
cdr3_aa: CASSPGSPEAFF
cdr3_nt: TGTGCCAGCAGCCCTGGGAGCCCTGAAGCTTTCTTT

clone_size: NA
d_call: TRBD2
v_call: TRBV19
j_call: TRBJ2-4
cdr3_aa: CASSHGGRYWDIQYF
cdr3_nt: TGTGCCAGTAGCCACGGGGGGAGGTATTGGGACATTCAGTACTTC

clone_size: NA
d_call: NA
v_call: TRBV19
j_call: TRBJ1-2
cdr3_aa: CVTESENYGYTF
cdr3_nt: TGTGTCACAGAGTCGGAAAACTATGGCTACACCTTC

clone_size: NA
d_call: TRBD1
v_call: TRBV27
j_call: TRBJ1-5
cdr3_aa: CASSFNRGSQPQHF
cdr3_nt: TGTGCCAGCAGTTTTAACAGGGGCAGTCAGCCCCAGCATTTT

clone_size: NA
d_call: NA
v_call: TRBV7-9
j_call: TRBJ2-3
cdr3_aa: CASSLDPRDKHSDTQYF
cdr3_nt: TGTGCCAGCAGCTTAGACCCCAGGGACAAACATTCGGATACGCAGTATTTT

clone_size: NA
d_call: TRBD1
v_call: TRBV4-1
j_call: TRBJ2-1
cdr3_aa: CASSQRQGAGDEQFF
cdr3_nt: TGCGCCAGCAGCCAACGACAGGGGGCCGGGGATGAGCAGTTCTTC

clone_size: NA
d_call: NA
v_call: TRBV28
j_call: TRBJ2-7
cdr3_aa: CATMEYEQYF
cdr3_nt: TGTGCCACCATGGAGTACGAGCAGTACTTC

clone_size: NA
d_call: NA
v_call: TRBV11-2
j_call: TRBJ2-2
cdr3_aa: CASNPRQGKDTGELFF
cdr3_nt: TGTGCCAGCAACCCGCGCCAGGGGAAGGACACCGGGGAGCTGTTTTTT

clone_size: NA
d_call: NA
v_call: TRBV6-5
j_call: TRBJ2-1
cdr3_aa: CASSDGGPDEQFF
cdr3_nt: TGTGCCAGCAGTGACGGGGGGCCCGATGAGCAGTTCTTC

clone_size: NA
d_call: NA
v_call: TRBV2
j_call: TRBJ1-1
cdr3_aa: CASSERDDTEAFF
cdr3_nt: TGTGCCAGCAGTGAAAGAGATGACACTGAAGCTTTCTTT

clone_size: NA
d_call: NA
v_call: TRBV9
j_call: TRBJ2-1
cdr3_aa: CASSVAGLYNEQFF
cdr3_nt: TGTGCCAGCAGCGTAGCTGGACTGTACAATGAGCAGTTCTTC

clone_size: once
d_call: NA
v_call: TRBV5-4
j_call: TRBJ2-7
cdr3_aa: CASSSLPVREQYF
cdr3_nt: TGTGCCAGCAGCTCCCTCCCCGTTAGGGAGCAGTACTTC

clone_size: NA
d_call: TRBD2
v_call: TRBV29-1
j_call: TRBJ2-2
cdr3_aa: CSVLQREGRNTGELFF
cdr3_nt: TGCAGCGTTCTTCAGCGGGAGGGCCGGAACACCGGGGAGCTGTTTTTT

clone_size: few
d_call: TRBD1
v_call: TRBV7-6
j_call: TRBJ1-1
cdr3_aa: CASSLWTGGVTEAFF
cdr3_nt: TGTGCCAGCAGCCTATGGACAGGGGGCGTCACTGAAGCTTTCTTT

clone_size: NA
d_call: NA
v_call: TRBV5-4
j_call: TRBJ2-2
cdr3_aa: CASLTGTGELFF
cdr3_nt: TGTGCCAGCCTAACAGGGACCGGGGAGCTGTTTTTT

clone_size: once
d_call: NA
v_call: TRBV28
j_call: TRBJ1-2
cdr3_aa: CASSLSPNGGYTF
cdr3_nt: TGTGCCAGCAGTTTATCCCCTAATGGTGGCTACACCTTC

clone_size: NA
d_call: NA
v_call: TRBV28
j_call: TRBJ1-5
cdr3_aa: CASSSDQPQHF
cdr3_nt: TGTGCCAGCAGCTCCGATCAGCCCCAGCATTTT

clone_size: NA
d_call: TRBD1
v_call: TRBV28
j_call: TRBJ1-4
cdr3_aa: CASSFQGASEKLFF
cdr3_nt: TGTGCCAGCAGTTTTCAGGGGGCGAGCGAAAAACTGTTTTTT

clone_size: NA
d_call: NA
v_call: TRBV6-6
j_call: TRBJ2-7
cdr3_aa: CASNRAGDLHEQYF
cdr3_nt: TGTGCCAGCAACCGGGCAGGGGATCTTCACGAGCAGTACTTC

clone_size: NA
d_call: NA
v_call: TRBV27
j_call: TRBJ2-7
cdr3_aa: CASRNLPGPYEQYF
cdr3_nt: TGTGCCAGCAGGAATCTCCCGGGACCCTACGAGCAGTACTTC

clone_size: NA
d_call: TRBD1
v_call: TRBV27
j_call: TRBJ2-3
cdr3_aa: CASSTTGTGALDTQYF
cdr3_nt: TGTGCCAGCAGTACTACCGGGACAGGGGCTTTAGATACGCAGTATTTT

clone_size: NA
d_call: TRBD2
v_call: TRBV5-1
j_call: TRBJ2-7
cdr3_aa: CASSMGLAYEQYF
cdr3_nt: TGCGCCAGCAGCATGGGACTAGCCTACGAGCAGTACTTC

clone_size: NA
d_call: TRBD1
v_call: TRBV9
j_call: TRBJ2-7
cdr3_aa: CASASGTGITYEQYF
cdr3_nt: TGTGCCAGCGCTTCCGGGACAGGGATTACCTACGAGCAGTACTTC

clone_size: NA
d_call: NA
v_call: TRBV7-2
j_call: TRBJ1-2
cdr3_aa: CATRDTSYGYTF
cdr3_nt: TGTGCCACCCGGGACACATCCTATGGCTACACCTTC

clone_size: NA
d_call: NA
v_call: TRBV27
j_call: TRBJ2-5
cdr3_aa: CASRSQGTQYF
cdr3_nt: TGTGCCAGCAGGAGCCAGGGGACCCAGTACTTC

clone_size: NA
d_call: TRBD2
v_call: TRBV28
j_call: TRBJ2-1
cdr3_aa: CAASGIGSYNEQFF
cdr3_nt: TGTGCGGCTAGCGGGATCGGTTCCTACAATGAGCAGTTCTTC

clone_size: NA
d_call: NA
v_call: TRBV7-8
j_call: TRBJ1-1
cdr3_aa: CASSYGHPNTEAFF
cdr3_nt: TGTGCCAGCAGCTATGGACACCCGAACACTGAAGCTTTCTTT

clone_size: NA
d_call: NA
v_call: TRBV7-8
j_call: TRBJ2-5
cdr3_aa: CASSEVGGSQYF
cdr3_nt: TGTGCCAGCAGCGAGGTGGGGGGCTCCCAGTACTTC

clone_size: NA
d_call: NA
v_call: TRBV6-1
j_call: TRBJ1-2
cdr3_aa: CASSELPGAGYGYTF
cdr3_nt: TGTGCCAGCAGTGAACTTCCCGGGGCCGGATATGGCTACACCTTC

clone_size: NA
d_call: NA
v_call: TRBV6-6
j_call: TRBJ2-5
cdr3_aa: CASNLGAGPPTQYF
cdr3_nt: TGTGCCAGCAACCTAGGGGCAGGGCCACCGACCCAGTACTTC

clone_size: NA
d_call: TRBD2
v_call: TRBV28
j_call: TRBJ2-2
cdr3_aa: CASGSGRRETGELFF
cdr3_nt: TGTGCCAGCGGGAGCGGGAGGAGAGAAACCGGGGAGCTGTTTTTT

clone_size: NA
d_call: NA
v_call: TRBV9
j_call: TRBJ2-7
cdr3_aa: CASSAGGSHEQYF
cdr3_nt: TGTGCCAGCAGCGCTGGCGGAAGCCACGAGCAGTACTTC

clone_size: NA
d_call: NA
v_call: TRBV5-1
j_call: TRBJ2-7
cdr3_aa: CVSSPGIYYEQYF
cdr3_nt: TGCGTCAGCAGTCCCGGGATTTACTACGAGCAGTACTTC

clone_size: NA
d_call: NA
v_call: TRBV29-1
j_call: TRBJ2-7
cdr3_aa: CSVQTVYPSYEQYF
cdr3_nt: TGCAGCGTTCAGACAGTGTACCCCTCCTACGAGCAGTACTTC

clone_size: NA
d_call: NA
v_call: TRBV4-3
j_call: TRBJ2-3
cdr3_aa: CASSQDSSADTQYF
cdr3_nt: TGCGCCAGCAGCCAAGATTCCTCTGCGGATACGCAGTATTTT

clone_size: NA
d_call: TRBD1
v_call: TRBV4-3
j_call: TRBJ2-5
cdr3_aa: CASSHRQGEETQYF
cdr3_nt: TGCGCCAGCAGCCACAGACAGGGGGAAGAGACCCAGTACTTC

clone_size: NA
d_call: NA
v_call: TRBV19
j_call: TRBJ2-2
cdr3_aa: CASSMLGGELFF
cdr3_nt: TGTGCCAGTAGTATGTTAGGCGGGGAGCTGTTTTTT

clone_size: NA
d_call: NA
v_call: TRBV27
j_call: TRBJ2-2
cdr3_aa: CASSQQGLPPRTTGELFF
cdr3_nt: TGTGCCAGCAGTCAACAGGGATTACCCCCCCGCACTACCGGGGAGCTGTTTTTT

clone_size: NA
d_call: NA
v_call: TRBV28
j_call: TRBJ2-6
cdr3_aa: CASSRGASLSGANVLTF
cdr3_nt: TGTGCCAGCAGCCGGGGGGCGTCCCTCTCTGGGGCCAACGTCCTGACTTTC

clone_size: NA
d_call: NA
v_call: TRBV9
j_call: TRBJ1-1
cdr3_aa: CASSADRNTEAFF
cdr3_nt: TGTGCCAGCAGCGCGGACAGGAACACTGAAGCTTTCTTT

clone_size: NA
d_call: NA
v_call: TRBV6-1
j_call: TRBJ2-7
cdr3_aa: CASKWQGLYEQYF
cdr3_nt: TGTGCCAGTAAGTGGCAGGGATTGTACGAGCAGTACTTC